There are a few counts of the clone carrying this TCR beta chain. Antigen unknown. This sample was included in a study of spatial heterogeneity in lung cancer. Turning to the study itself: The study consistently detected more beta-chain than alpha-chain sequences. Study observations and caveats: Blood showed ubiquitous tumor TCRs more often at resection than at routine follow-up.

The CDR3 loop spans 17 amino acids. After removal of 9 bases from V and 5 bases from J, the junction contained 18 bases not matched to a gene. Germline V CDR1 and CDR2: SGHNT, YYREEE (reference sequence). TCR cDNA molecules each carried a unique molecular identifier. TCRdb fed the 5' RACE reads into MiXCR, producing one record per CDR3 protein. Here the sample spans tens of thousands of distinct CDR3 sequences, 6.9% being singletons. Time point denoted: sample taken at primary tumor resection. Without sorting, whole RNA was sequenced from tumor, nontumor lung or frozen PBMC. Patients with untreated early-stage non-small cell lung cancer, numbering roughly 69, were the donors.

V gene TRBV5-4 combines with J gene TRBJ1-1; 11 bases match TRBD1. Sequencing used PBMCs, obtained at surgery. The sequence came from a male donor with early-stage non-small cell lung cancer. The DNA for the CDR3 is TGTGCCAACTGCTCCCCGGACAGGGGGCTGTGTATAACTGAAGCTTTCTTT. Amino acids: CANCSPDRGLCITEAFF.